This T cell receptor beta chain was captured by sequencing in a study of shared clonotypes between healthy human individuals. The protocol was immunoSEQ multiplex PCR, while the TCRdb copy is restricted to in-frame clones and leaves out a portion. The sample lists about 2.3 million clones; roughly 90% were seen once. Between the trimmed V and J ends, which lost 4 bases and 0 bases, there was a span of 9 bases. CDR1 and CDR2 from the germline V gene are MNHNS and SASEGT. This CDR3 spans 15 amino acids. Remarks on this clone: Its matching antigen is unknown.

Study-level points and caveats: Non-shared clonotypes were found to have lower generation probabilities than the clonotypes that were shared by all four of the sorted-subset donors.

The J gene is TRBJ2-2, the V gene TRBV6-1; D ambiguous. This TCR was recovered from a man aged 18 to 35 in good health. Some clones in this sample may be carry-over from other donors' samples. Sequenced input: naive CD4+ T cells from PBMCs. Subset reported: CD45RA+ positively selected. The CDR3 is CASSGPAANTGELFF. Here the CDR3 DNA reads TGTGCCAGCAGTGGCCCTGCCGCGAACACCGGGGAGCTGTTTTTT.